Listed below are T cell receptor beta chains from one sample, sequenced in a study of shared clonotypes between healthy human individuals. Profiling relied on immunoSEQ multiplex PCR, and the TCRdb table lists in-frame clones only, not all of them. The sample consists of some 1.4 million clones, roughly 96% of them appearing once. Sequenced: naive CD4+ T cells sorted from blood. The receptors stem from a man aged 25-45 years in good health. Each CDR3 is given with its conserved first and last residue. D genes are given only for firm matches. Size values are once, few and many counts, or a class for expanded clones, and some rows have none.

TRBV5-6	TRBJ1-1	NA	NA	TGTGCCAGCATCCCGCGAGGGCAGGGGTATGGCACTGAAGCTTTCTTT	CASIPRGQGYGTEAFF
TRBV7-9	TRBJ1-5	TRBD1	NA	TGTGCCAGCGAGACAGGGGGACAGCCCCAGCATTTT	CASETGGQPQHF
TRBV28	TRBJ1-2	NA	NA	TGTGCCAGCAGCCTACAGGGCTATGGCTACACCTTC	CASSLQGYGYTF
TRBV9	TRBJ2-2	NA	once	TGTGCCAGCAGCGTAGGTGCCAGGGGGGCTGGCGGGGAGCTGTTTTTT	CASSVGARGAGGELFF
TRBV2	TRBJ2-1	NA	NA	TGTGCCAGCGGTGAACAGGGCCCCTACAATGAGCAGTTCTTC	CASGEQGPYNEQFF
TRBV5-1	TRBJ2-7	TRBD2	NA	TGCGCCAGCAGCTTGGGAGGACTAGCGGGAGAAGAGCAGTACTTC	CASSLGGLAGEEQYF
TRBV7-6	TRBJ2-1	TRBD2	NA	TGTGCCAGCAGCTTAGCCGGGACTAGCGGATACAATGAGCAGTTCTTC	CASSLAGTSGYNEQFF
TRBV5-6	TRBJ2-3	NA	NA	TGTGCCAGCAGCTTGGCCGGATCCACAGATACGCAGTATTTT	CASSLAGSTDTQYF
TRBV5-4	TRBJ1-1	NA	NA	TGTGCCAGCAGCTTGCCACAGGGAACGAACACTGAAGCTTTCTTT	CASSLPQGTNTEAFF
TRBV28	TRBJ1-5	TRBD1	NA	TGTGCCAGCAGGGACAGGGCCTTGCCACATATAAGCAATCAGCCCCAGCATTTT	CASRDRALPHISNQPQHF
TRBV25-1	TRBJ1-1	NA	few	TGTGCCAGCAGTGAATATAGGACGGGCGAAGCTTTCTTT	CASSEYRTGEAFF
TRBV19	TRBJ2-5	NA	NA	TGTGCCAGTAGCCAGGGGGGAGAGACCCAGTACTTC	CASSQGGETQYF
TRBV28	TRBJ1-2	NA	once	TGTGCCAGCAGTTTATTGGACGCAACTAACTATGGCTACACCTTC	CASSLLDATNYGYTF